This T cell receptor beta chain was captured by sequencing in a study of blood T cells in healthy people across ages. Germline CDR1 reads SEHNR; CDR2 reads FQNEAQ (reference sequence). The CDR3 length is 17 residues. Trimming took off 5 bases at V and 1 base at J, with 18 bases between the two ends. The second PCR ran roughly 7 to 11 cycles with a sample-barcoded 5' primer and J-beta primers. TCRdb passed the 5' RACE reads through MiXCR, listing each CDR3 protein once. The sample carries 950,000 to 1,200,000 distinct CDR3 sequences, more than 30% recorded once. The chain is built from TRBV7-9 and TRBJ2-1; D perhaps matches TRBD1 (6 bases). Material for sequencing was blood. The receptor comes from a man aged 18 to 30 in good health. The CDR3, as DNA: TGTGCCAGCAGCCCCATAATGGGGGCTAGGTCCTACAATGAGCAGTTCTTC. Translation: CASSPIMGARSYNEQFF.